This TCR beta chain was identified during a study of blood T cell repertoires in COVID-19. For the study at large: Samples of COVID-19 (acute and convalescent) were obtained from the United States, Italy and Spain. In each case, the material was cDNA or gDNA derived from T cells, B-cell-depleted T cells, or PBMCs.

V lost 4 bases and J lost 7, with 19 bases in between. The germline V gene encodes CDR1 LGHNA and CDR2 YSLEER. This CDR3 is built from 16 residues. Original data processing: Reference gene primer amplification gave nucleated cell count estimates. Profiled with immunoSEQ multiplex PCR; TCRdb holds only in-frame clones, not every one. Clone size and the V and J calls come from that table; the DNA yielded D and trimming. The table includes roughly 150,000 clones, about four fifths detected once. The TCR sequence derives from a woman aged 80 or over with acute or convalescent COVID-19. V gene TRBV4-3 combines with J gene TRBJ1-4, with a tentative D call TRBD1 (6 bases). Material for sequencing was peripheral blood. As DNA, the CDR3 is TGCGCCAGCAGCCGTGGGGGGGCCCAAGGGGGTGAAAAACTGTTTTTT. This sequence encodes CASSRGGAQGGEKLFF.